The rows below give T cell receptor beta chains drawn from one sample of a study of T cell changes during pregnancy in multiple sclerosis. The data were produced by immunoSEQ multiplex PCR, yet TCRdb's version contains in-frame clones alone and is incomplete. The sample lists roughly 97,000 clones, around nine tenths occurring once. This specimen consisted of peripheral blood, obtained in the second trimester of pregnancy. The source of these receptors is a female donor in good health, enrolled as a control in a pregnancy study. Each CDR3 is given with its conserved first and last residue. Fields, in order: D gene, CDR3 length, J gene, V gene, clone size, CDR3 DNA, CDR3 protein. A D gene is named only where the DNA matches it firmly. The size field is filled for only some rows; it gives once, few, many or a size class.

>.|15|TRBJ1-2|TRBV6-5|.
TGTGCCAGCAGGGCTCACTCCGGGACTGACTATGGCTACACCTTC
CASRAHSGTDYGYTF
>TRBD1|18|TRBJ2-3|TRBV19|.
TGTGCCAGTAGTATAGTTGGTGGGGGACAGGTCGCTTGGGATACGCAGTATTTT
CASSIVGGGQVAWDTQYF
>TRBD2|14|TRBJ2-1|TRBV28|.
TGTGCCAGCAATGCGGGAGGGACCTACAATGAGCAGTTCTTC
CASNAGGTYNEQFF
>TRBD2|15|TRBJ2-7|TRBV9|.
TGTGCCAGCAGCGTAGATAGCGGGAGGGCCCACGAGCAGTACTTC
CASSVDSGRAHEQYF
>.|13|TRBJ2-1|TRBV7-9|.
TGTGCCAGCAGCCTCGGACAGTACAATGAGCAGTTCTTC
CASSLGQYNEQFF
>.|14|TRBJ1-2|TRBV5-6|.
TGTGCCAGCAGCTCTGCTACAGGGTCAGGTGGCTACACCTTC
CASSSATGSGGYTF
>TRBD1|16|TRBJ1-2|TRBV5-6|.
TGTGCCAGCAGCTTCTACACAGGGGGCGCGAACTATGGCTACACCTTC
CASSFYTGGANYGYTF
>.|13|TRBJ1-5|TRBV6-5|.
TGTGCCAGCACAAGAGGAGGCAATCAGCCCCAGCATTTT
CASTRGGNQPQHF
>.|16|TRBJ1-2|TRBV25-1|.
TGTGCCAGCAGTGAATACCATGCGCTAACTAACTATGGCTACACCTTC
CASSEYHALTNYGYTF
>TRBD1|15|TRBJ2-7|TRBV6-1|.
TGTGCCAGCCGAGGCCCCTTCAGGGGGCGCGCCGAGCAGTACTTC
CASRGPFRGRAEQYF
>.|13|TRBJ2-7|TRBV10-1|.
TGCGCCAGCAGTGAGCCAGGGACCTACGAGCAGTACTTC
CASSEPGTYEQYF
>TRBD1|15|TRBJ1-6|TRBV6-5|.
TGTGCCAGCAGTACGGGACAGCCGATCTATTCACCCCTCCACTTT
CASSTGQPIYSPLHF
>.|15|TRBJ2-3|TRBV14|.
TGTGCCAGCAGCGGAGGGGGCTTCTTCACAGATACGCAGTATTTT
CASSGGGFFTDTQYF
>TRBD2|16|TRBJ2-2|TRBV6-6|.
TGTGCCAGCAGTTACGGTAGCGGGAGGCTCACCGGGGAGCTGTTTTTT
CASSYGSGRLTGELFF
>.|16|TRBJ2-5|TRBV5-6|.
TGTGCCAGCAGCGAGGGGGGGGCGATGTCCGTGATGACCCAGTACTTC
CASSEGGAMSVMTQYF
>.|16|TRBJ1-5|TRBV7-2|.
TGTGCCAGCAGCCGGCAAACAGGGAACCAGAATCAGCCCCAGCATTTT
CASSRQTGNQNQPQHF
>.|12|TRBJ2-5|TRBV5-1|.
TGCGCCAGCAGCTTGCCGGAAGAGACCCAGTACTTC
CASSLPEETQYF
>.|14|TRBJ2-1|TRBV5-6|once
TGTGCCAGCAGCTTTCGTTTTCAGGGTTATGAGCAGTTCTTC
CASSFRFQGYEQFF
>.|12|TRBJ1-1|TRBV30|.
TGTGCCGGTCCCGGGCCGGGGACTGAAGCTTTCTTT
CAGPGPGTEAFF
>TRBD2|14|TRBJ2-2|TRBV5-1|.
TGCGCCCGACGGACTAGCGGGAACACCGGGGAGCTGTTTTTT
CARRTSGNTGELFF
>.|16|TRBJ1-4|TRBV28|.
TGTGCCAGCAGTTCCCTTCGGGGGGTCACTAATGAAAAACTGTTTTTT
CASSSLRGVTNEKLFF
>.|12|TRBJ2-1|TRBV19|.
TGTGCCAGTAGTATCCCTGACAGGCAGCAGTTCTTC
CASSIPDRQQFF
>TRBD1|14|TRBJ1-2|TRBV5-1|.
TGCGCCAGCAGCTTCGCCGGACAGGTGGATGGCTACACCTTC
CASSFAGQVDGYTF
>.|14|TRBJ1-6|TRBV5-4|.
TGTGCCAGCAGCTTGAGGACAGAGGGTTCACCCCTCCACTTT
CASSLRTEGSPLHF
>.|12|TRBJ1-2|TRBV6-4|.
TGTGCCAGCAGTGACGGAGGCTATGGCTACACCTTC
CASSDGGYGYTF
>.|15|TRBJ2-3|TRBV11-2|.
TGTGCCAGCAGCTTAGGGTCCAGGGAGGTAGATACGCAGTATTTT
CASSLGSREVDTQYF
>TRBD1|15|TRBJ1-5|TRBV6-5|.
TGTGCCAGCAGCCCTACAGGGGGACACAATCAGCCCCAGCATTTT
CASSPTGGHNQPQHF
>.|14|TRBJ1-2|TRBV19|.
TGTGCCAGTAGTATACGCGGGCGGGATTATGGCTACACCTTC
CASSIRGRDYGYTF
>TRBD1|14|TRBJ1-2|TRBV7-9|.
TGTGCCAGCAGCTTAGCCACAGGGGGCTATGGCTACACCTTC
CASSLATGGYGYTF
>.|12|TRBJ1-2|TRBV5-1|.
TGCGCCAGCAGCACGACAGGTGATGGCTACACCTTC
CASSTTGDGYTF
>TRBD2|14|TRBJ2-3|TRBV19|.
TGTGCCAGTAGTATCGGGGGGGGGACAGATACGCAGTATTTT
CASSIGGGTDTQYF
>.|16|TRBJ2-1|TRBV5-4|.
TGTGCCAGCAGCCGGAGGGGGCGGGAAGCGCTCAATGAGCAGTTCTTC
CASSRRGREALNEQFF
>.|14|TRBJ2-1|TRBV11-3|.
TGTGCCAGCAGCTTAGCGGGAGCCCGTAATGAGCAGTTCTTC
CASSLAGARNEQFF
>TRBD1|20|TRBJ1-1|TRBV28|.
TGTGCCAGCCCCCGCGGTACAGGGGAGGCTATCTCGACCAAGAACACTGAAGCTTTCTTT
CASPRGTGEAISTKNTEAFF
>.|14|TRBJ2-2|TRBV9|.
TGTGCCAGCAGCGATAGCAGAAACACCGGGGAGCTGTTTTTT
CASSDSRNTGELFF
>.|14|TRBJ1-1|TRBV5-1|.
TGCGCCAGCAGCCCGACAGGTGAGAGCACTGAAGCTTTCTTT
CASSPTGESTEAFF
>.|15|TRBJ1-1|TRBV28|.
TGTGCCAGCAGGCGTACAGGGAACGGGAACACTGAAGCTTTCTTT
CASRRTGNGNTEAFF
>.|14|TRBJ1-4|TRBV7-9|.
TGTGCCAGCAGTTACAGGGCAACTAATGAAAAACTGTTTTTT
CASSYRATNEKLFF
>TRBD1|18|TRBJ1-3|TRBV9|once
TGTGCCAGCAGCGTAGGACAGGGAACGACACTCTCTGGAAACACCATATATTTT
CASSVGQGTTLSGNTIYF
>.|14|TRBJ1-1|TRBV6-1|.
TGTGCCAGCAGTGGCAACAGGGTAGGCACTGAAGCTTTCTTT
CASSGNRVGTEAFF
>TRBD1|14|TRBJ1-2|TRBV19|.
TGTGCCAGTAGTTGGACAGGAGGTCCAGATGGCTACACCTTC
CASSWTGGPDGYTF
>.|15|TRBJ2-7|TRBV21-1|.
TGTGCCAGCAGCTGGACTAGCGGGAGGTCCTACGAGCAGTACTTC
CASSWTSGRSYEQYF
>TRBD2|16|TRBJ2-5|TRBV5-4|.
TGTGCCAGCAGCTTGGTTACTAGCGGGAGGGGTGAGACCCAGTACTTC
CASSLVTSGRGETQYF
>TRBD1|13|TRBJ2-5|TRBV27|once
TGTGCCAGCAGTTTAAGGGACAGAGAGACCCAGTACTTC
CASSLRDRETQYF
>.|14|TRBJ1-1|TRBV7-6|.
TGTGCCAGCAGCTCCCTCGAGAGGAACACTGAAGCTTTCTTT
CASSSLERNTEAFF
>TRBD1|14|TRBJ2-7|TRBV6-5|.
TGTGCCAGCAGGAAACAGGGGGCGCTTCTCCTGCAGTACTTC
CASRKQGALLLQYF
>TRBD2|17|TRBJ2-3|TRBV9|.
TGTGCCAGCAGCGTAGGGGGCGGGAGGGTGAGCACAGATACGCAGTATTTT
CASSVGGGRVSTDTQYF
>TRBD1|16|TRBJ2-7|TRBV19|.
TGTGCCAGTAGTGGTACCGGGACAGGGTATTCCTACGAGCAGTACTTC
CASSGTGTGYSYEQYF
>TRBD1|13|TRBJ1-1|TRBV25-1|.
TGTGCCAGTAGGGGACAGGGGGAGACTGAAGCTTTCTTT
CASRGQGETEAFF
>TRBD2|16|TRBJ2-1|TRBV5-1|few
TGCGCCAGCAGCTTGCCCGGGACTAGAATGTACAATGAGCAGTTCTTC
CASSLPGTRMYNEQFF
>TRBD2|16|TRBJ2-1|TRBV9|.
TGTGCCAGCAGCGTAGCTTTGGTAGCGGGAGACAATGAGCAGTTCTTC
CASSVALVAGDNEQFF
>TRBD2|14|TRBJ2-5|TRBV5-1|.
TGCGCCAGCAGCTCTGGACACGGGGGGGAGACCCAGTACTTC
CASSSGHGGETQYF
>TRBD1|14|TRBJ2-7|TRBV5-8|.
TGTGCCAGCAGCTTGAACAGGGGGCAGTACGAGCAGTACTTC
CASSLNRGQYEQYF
>TRBD1|14|TRBJ1-2|TRBV6-6|.
TGTGCCAGCAGTTACTCGACCAGGGGGCTAGGCTACACCTTC
CASSYSTRGLGYTF